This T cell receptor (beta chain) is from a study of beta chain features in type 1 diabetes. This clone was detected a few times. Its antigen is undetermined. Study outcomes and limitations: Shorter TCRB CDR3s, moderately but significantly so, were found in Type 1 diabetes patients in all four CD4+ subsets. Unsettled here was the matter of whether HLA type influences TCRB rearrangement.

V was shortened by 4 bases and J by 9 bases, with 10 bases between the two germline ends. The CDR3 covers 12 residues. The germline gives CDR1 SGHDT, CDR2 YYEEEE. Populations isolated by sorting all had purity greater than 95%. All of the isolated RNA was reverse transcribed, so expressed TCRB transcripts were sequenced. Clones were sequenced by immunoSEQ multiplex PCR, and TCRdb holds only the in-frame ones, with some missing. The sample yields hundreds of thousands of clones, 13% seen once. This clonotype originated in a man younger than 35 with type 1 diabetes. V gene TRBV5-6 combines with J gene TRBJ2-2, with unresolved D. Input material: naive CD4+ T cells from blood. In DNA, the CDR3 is TGTGCCAGCAGCCCCCATTCCCGGGAGCTGTTTTTT. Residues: CASSPHSRELFF.